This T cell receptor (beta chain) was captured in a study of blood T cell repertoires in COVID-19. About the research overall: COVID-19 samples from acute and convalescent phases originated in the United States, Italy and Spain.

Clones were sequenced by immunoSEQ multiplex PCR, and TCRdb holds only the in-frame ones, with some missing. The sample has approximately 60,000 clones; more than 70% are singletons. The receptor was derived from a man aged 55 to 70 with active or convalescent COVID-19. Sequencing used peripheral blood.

Written as DNA, the CDR3 is TGCAGTGCTTCCCCCAGCACTGAAGCTTTCTTT. Its protein is CSASPSTEAFF. The chain carries TRBV20-1 and TRBJ1-1; D unclear. Trimming took off 5 bases at V and 4 bases at J, with 8 bases between the two ends. The CDR3 is 11 amino acids. CDR1 DFQATT and CDR2 SNEGSKA come from the germline V gene (reference sequence).